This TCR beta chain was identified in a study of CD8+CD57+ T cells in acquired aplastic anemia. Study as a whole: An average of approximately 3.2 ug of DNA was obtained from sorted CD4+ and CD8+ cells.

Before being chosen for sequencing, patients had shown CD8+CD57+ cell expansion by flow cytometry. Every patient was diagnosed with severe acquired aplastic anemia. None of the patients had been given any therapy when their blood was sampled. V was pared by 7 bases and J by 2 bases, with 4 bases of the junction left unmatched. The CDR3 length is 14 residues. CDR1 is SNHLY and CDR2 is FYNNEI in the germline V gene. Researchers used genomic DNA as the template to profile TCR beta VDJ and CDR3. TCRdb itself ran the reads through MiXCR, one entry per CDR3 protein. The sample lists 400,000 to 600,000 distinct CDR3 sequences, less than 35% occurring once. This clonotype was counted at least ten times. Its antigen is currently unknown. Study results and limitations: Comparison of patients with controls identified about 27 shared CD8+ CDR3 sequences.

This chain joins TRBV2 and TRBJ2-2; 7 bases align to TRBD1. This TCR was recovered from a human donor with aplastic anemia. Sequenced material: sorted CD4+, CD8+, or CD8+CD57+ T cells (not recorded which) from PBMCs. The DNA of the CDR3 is TGTGCCAGCATCAGGGACAGCAACACCGGGGAGCTGTTTTTT. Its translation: CASIRDSNTGELFF.